A selection of T cell receptor beta chains follows, all from one sample in a study of regulatory T cells in long-lasting Graves disease. TCRdb reprocessed the multiplex PCR reads via MiXCR and lists one record per CDR3 protein. The data hold 700,000 or so distinct CDR3 sequences, with around 30% observed a single time. The specimen comprised peripheral blood mononuclear cells (PBMCs), sampled when the disease was refractory, from a patient treated with antithyroid drugs. These receptors were taken from a female donor with Graves disease. CDR3s include the opening cysteine and the closing phenylalanine or tryptophan. A D gene is named only where the DNA matches it firmly. The listing skips clone size in some rows; elsewhere it reads once, few, many or a size class.

CDR3 DNA: TGTGCCAGCAGTTGGAGGGACAGGGTCTTTGGAAACACCATATATTTT
CDR3 protein: CASSWRDRVFGNTIYF
V gene: TRBV12-3/TRBV12-4
clone size: .
D gene: TRBD1
CDR3 length: 16
J gene: TRBJ1-3

CDR3 DNA: TGTGCCAGCAGCCGGACAGGGGGCGGGAATGGCTACACCTTC
CDR3 protein: CASSRTGGGNGYTF
V gene: TRBV5-4
clone size: .
D gene: TRBD1
CDR3 length: 14
J gene: TRBJ1-2

CDR3 DNA: TGTGCCAGCAGCTCCCTTGGGGGGGGCCCTGAAGCTTTCTTT
CDR3 protein: CASSSLGGGPEAFF
V gene: TRBV5-6
clone size: few
D gene: .
CDR3 length: 14
J gene: TRBJ1-1

CDR3 DNA: TGTGCCAGCAGCGTAGGTGGGGGGTCGGCGAACACCGGGGAGCTGTTTTTT
CDR3 protein: CASSVGGGSANTGELFF
V gene: TRBV9
clone size: .
D gene: .
CDR3 length: 17
J gene: TRBJ2-2

CDR3 DNA: TGTGCCAGCAGTTCTCAGGGGGCTGGTGAAGCTTTCTTT
CDR3 protein: CASSSQGAGEAFF
V gene: TRBV12-3/TRBV12-4
clone size: few
D gene: TRBD1
CDR3 length: 13
J gene: TRBJ1-1

CDR3 DNA: TGTGCCATCGTGCTTCAGCGAGAATACAATGAGCAGTTCTTC
CDR3 protein: CAIVLQREYNEQFF
V gene: TRBV10-3
clone size: .
D gene: .
CDR3 length: 14
J gene: TRBJ2-1

CDR3 DNA: TGCAGTGCTACCTTGGACCGGGATAGCAATCAGCCCCAGCATTTT
CDR3 protein: CSATLDRDSNQPQHF
V gene: TRBV20-1
clone size: .
D gene: .
CDR3 length: 15
J gene: TRBJ1-5

CDR3 DNA: TGTGCCATCAGTAGGGGGGCGGCAGTCTCTGAAGCTTTCTTT
CDR3 protein: CAISRGAAVSEAFF
V gene: TRBV10-3
clone size: once
D gene: .
CDR3 length: 14
J gene: TRBJ1-1

CDR3 DNA: TGTGCCAGCAGCCCGACCGGGGGCGGGAGGGCTTCGGAGACCCAGTACTTC
CDR3 protein: CASSPTGGGRASETQYF
V gene: TRBV7-3
clone size: few
D gene: TRBD2
CDR3 length: 17
J gene: TRBJ2-5

CDR3 DNA: TGTGCCAGCAGCTCCCGAGCCGGGACAAGCTACGAGCAGTACTTC
CDR3 protein: CASSSRAGTSYEQYF
V gene: TRBV5-1
clone size: .
D gene: .
CDR3 length: 15
J gene: TRBJ2-7

CDR3 DNA: TGCAGTGCTAGAGATTTTGACAGGGGAAACACTGAAGCTTTCTTT
CDR3 protein: CSARDFDRGNTEAFF
V gene: TRBV20-1
clone size: .
D gene: TRBD1
CDR3 length: 15
J gene: TRBJ1-1

CDR3 DNA: TGTGCCAGCAGCTTAAGGACGGCTTTGGATGAAAAACTGTTTTTT
CDR3 protein: CASSLRTALDEKLFF
V gene: TRBV7-9
clone size: few
D gene: .
CDR3 length: 15
J gene: TRBJ1-4

CDR3 DNA: TGTGCCAGCAGCTTACAACGATACCAAGAGACCCAGTACTTC
CDR3 protein: CASSLQRYQETQYF
V gene: TRBV7-9
clone size: few
D gene: .
CDR3 length: 14
J gene: TRBJ2-5

CDR3 DNA: TGTGCCAGCAGCTTACTAGCGGGTCTAGACAATGAGCAGTTCTTC
CDR3 protein: CASSLLAGLDNEQFF
V gene: TRBV11-2
clone size: few
D gene: TRBD2
CDR3 length: 15
J gene: TRBJ2-1

CDR3 DNA: TGTGCCAGCAATGGCGGGGCGGCTGAAGCTTTCTTT
CDR3 protein: CASNGGAAEAFF
V gene: TRBV3-1
clone size: many
D gene: .
CDR3 length: 12
J gene: TRBJ1-1

CDR3 DNA: TGCAGCTTTTCCGGGACCACAGGGAACACTGAAGCTTTCTTT
CDR3 protein: CSFSGTTGNTEAFF
V gene: TRBV29-1
clone size: few
D gene: .
CDR3 length: 14
J gene: TRBJ1-1

CDR3 DNA: TGTGCCAGCAAAAACCAGGGGGGGAGGGAAGCTTTCTTT
CDR3 protein: CASKNQGGREAFF
V gene: TRBV27
clone size: few
D gene: TRBD1
CDR3 length: 13
J gene: TRBJ1-1

CDR3 DNA: TGCGCCAGCAGCTTGGTTTCTCGAGCAGGAAAACTGTTTTTT
CDR3 protein: CASSLVSRAGKLFF
V gene: TRBV5-1
clone size: .
D gene: .
CDR3 length: 14
J gene: TRBJ1-4

CDR3 DNA: TGTGCCAGCAGCATAGAAGGGGGACAGGGAAATACCGGGGAGCTGTTTTTT
CDR3 protein: CASSIEGGQGNTGELFF
V gene: TRBV28
clone size: many
D gene: TRBD1
CDR3 length: 17
J gene: TRBJ2-2

CDR3 DNA: TGTGCCAGCAGTTACGGAGCGGGAGTAGGAGAGACCCAGTACTTC
CDR3 protein: CASSYGAGVGETQYF
V gene: TRBV6-2/TRBV6-3
clone size: .
D gene: TRBD2
CDR3 length: 15
J gene: TRBJ2-5

CDR3 DNA: TGTGCCAGCAGTGAATACCAGGGTGAGGGATCACCCCTCCACTTT
CDR3 protein: CASSEYQGEGSPLHF
V gene: TRBV25-1
clone size: .
D gene: .
CDR3 length: 15
J gene: TRBJ1-6

CDR3 DNA: TGCGCCAGCAGCTTGAGCGGACAGAATGAAAAACTGTTTTTT
CDR3 protein: CASSLSGQNEKLFF
V gene: TRBV5-1
clone size: few
D gene: .
CDR3 length: 14
J gene: TRBJ1-4

CDR3 DNA: TGTGCCAGCAGGGGGACAGGGGCCTTTCGAGCTTTCTTT
CDR3 protein: CASRGTGAFRAFF
V gene: TRBV5-4
clone size: .
D gene: TRBD1
CDR3 length: 13
J gene: TRBJ1-1

CDR3 DNA: TGTGCCAGCAGCCAAGGGGGATATGGCAATCAGCCCCAGCATTTT
CDR3 protein: CASSQGGYGNQPQHF
V gene: TRBV3-1
clone size: .
D gene: .
CDR3 length: 15
J gene: TRBJ1-5

CDR3 DNA: TGTGCCAGCAGCTTTATTCCGGGACAGGGTTCCCACGAGCAGTACTTC
CDR3 protein: CASSFIPGQGSHEQYF
V gene: TRBV7-9
clone size: few
D gene: TRBD1
CDR3 length: 16
J gene: TRBJ2-7

CDR3 DNA: TGTGCCAGCAGCCAAGCAGGGGGCGCGACTGAAGCTTTCTTT
CDR3 protein: CASSQAGGATEAFF
V gene: TRBV3-1
clone size: .
D gene: TRBD1
CDR3 length: 14
J gene: TRBJ1-1

CDR3 DNA: TGTGCCAGCAGTTTATTTAGCGGGAGTCCTGTTGAGCAGTTCTTC
CDR3 protein: CASSLFSGSPVEQFF
V gene: TRBV27
clone size: .
D gene: TRBD2
CDR3 length: 15
J gene: TRBJ2-1

CDR3 DNA: TGCAGCGTTGAAATTTCAGGGACGGAGAGGGAGCAGTTCTTC
CDR3 protein: CSVEISGTEREQFF
V gene: TRBV29-1
clone size: .
D gene: .
CDR3 length: 14
J gene: TRBJ2-1

CDR3 DNA: TGTGCCAGCACCCCCCCGTGGGGACAGGCGAACACTGAAGCTTTCTTT
CDR3 protein: CASTPPWGQANTEAFF
V gene: TRBV2
clone size: .
D gene: TRBD1
CDR3 length: 16
J gene: TRBJ1-1

CDR3 DNA: TGTGCCAGCAGCGTAACTGGACAGGGCAATCAGCCCCAGCATTTT
CDR3 protein: CASSVTGQGNQPQHF
V gene: TRBV9
clone size: .
D gene: TRBD1
CDR3 length: 15
J gene: TRBJ1-5

CDR3 DNA: TGTGCCAGCAGCGTAGGACACAGCGGATCCTACGAGCAGTACTTC
CDR3 protein: CASSVGHSGSYEQYF
V gene: TRBV9
clone size: .
D gene: .
CDR3 length: 15
J gene: TRBJ2-7

CDR3 DNA: TGCAGTGCTAGACCCCCAAGCGGCGAGCAGTACTTC
CDR3 protein: CSARPPSGEQYF
V gene: TRBV20-1
clone size: .
D gene: .
CDR3 length: 12
J gene: TRBJ2-7

CDR3 DNA: TGTGCCAGCAGGGGGGTATCTGGGGCCAACGTCCTGACTTTC
CDR3 protein: CASRGVSGANVLTF
V gene: TRBV11-2
clone size: many
D gene: .
CDR3 length: 14
J gene: TRBJ2-6

CDR3 DNA: TGTGCCAGCAGTTTTCAAAGGGGCGATCAGCCCCAGCATTTT
CDR3 protein: CASSFQRGDQPQHF
V gene: TRBV12-3/TRBV12-4
clone size: .
D gene: .
CDR3 length: 14
J gene: TRBJ1-5

CDR3 DNA: TGTGCCAGCAGTGAATCGATCGCGGAGCCTGGGCCCCAGCATTTT
CDR3 protein: CASSESIAEPGPQHF
V gene: TRBV25-1
clone size: .
D gene: .
CDR3 length: 15
J gene: TRBJ1-5

CDR3 DNA: TGTGCCACCAGCCTGTACGGCATTATGAACACTGAAGCTTTCTTT
CDR3 protein: CATSLYGIMNTEAFF
V gene: TRBV15
clone size: .
D gene: .
CDR3 length: 15
J gene: TRBJ1-1

CDR3 DNA: TGCAGTGCTAGTGGGCCTGGGGCGGACACCATATATTTT
CDR3 protein: CSASGPGADTIYF
V gene: TRBV20-1
clone size: .
D gene: .
CDR3 length: 13
J gene: TRBJ1-3

CDR3 DNA: TGTGCCACCACGAGGGACTCTAGCACCGGGGAGCTGTTTTTT
CDR3 protein: CATTRDSSTGELFF
V gene: TRBV6-2/TRBV6-3
clone size: .
D gene: .
CDR3 length: 14
J gene: TRBJ2-2

CDR3 DNA: TGTGCCTGGAGTTCGGGACCGAATTCACCCCTCCACTTT
CDR3 protein: CAWSSGPNSPLHF
V gene: TRBV30
clone size: .
D gene: .
CDR3 length: 13
J gene: TRBJ1-6

CDR3 DNA: TGCAGTGCTAGCTCCCAGGGCCCCCATCAGCCCCAGCATTTT
CDR3 protein: CSASSQGPHQPQHF
V gene: TRBV20-1
clone size: few
D gene: .
CDR3 length: 14
J gene: TRBJ1-5

CDR3 DNA: TGTGCCAGCTCTCCTAGCCCCAATCAGCCCCAGCATTTT
CDR3 protein: CASSPSPNQPQHF
V gene: TRBV18
clone size: .
D gene: .
CDR3 length: 13
J gene: TRBJ1-5

CDR3 DNA: TGTGCCAGTAGTTCCCCTAGCGGGTTCCAAGAGACCCAGTACTTC
CDR3 protein: CASSSPSGFQETQYF
V gene: TRBV19
clone size: .
D gene: TRBD2
CDR3 length: 15
J gene: TRBJ2-5

CDR3 DNA: TGTGCCATCAGGACTAGCGGACTCCAAGAGACCCAGTACTTC
CDR3 protein: CAIRTSGLQETQYF
V gene: TRBV2
clone size: many
D gene: TRBD2
CDR3 length: 14
J gene: TRBJ2-5

CDR3 DNA: TGTGCCTGGAGCAGACTAGCGGGAGGGGTCACAGATACGCAGTATTTT
CDR3 protein: CAWSRLAGGVTDTQYF
V gene: TRBV30
clone size: .
D gene: TRBD2
CDR3 length: 16
J gene: TRBJ2-3

CDR3 DNA: TGTGCCAGTAGTATGGGTAGGCTAGCGGGGATCAATGAGCAGTTCTTC
CDR3 protein: CASSMGRLAGINEQFF
V gene: TRBV19
clone size: few
D gene: TRBD2
CDR3 length: 16
J gene: TRBJ2-1

CDR3 DNA: TGTGCCAGCAGTGGCCGGGACATCGTCTCCTACGAGCAGTACTTC
CDR3 protein: CASSGRDIVSYEQYF
V gene: TRBV25-1
clone size: .
D gene: .
CDR3 length: 15
J gene: TRBJ2-7

CDR3 DNA: TGTGCCAGCAGTGGCCACGGGGGGGTGAACACTGAAGCTTTCTTT
CDR3 protein: CASSGHGGVNTEAFF
V gene: TRBV6-1
clone size: once
D gene: .
CDR3 length: 15
J gene: TRBJ1-1

CDR3 DNA: TGTGCCTGGAGTGACCCCCGGGCGTGGAGCAATCAGCCCCAGCATTTT
CDR3 protein: CAWSDPRAWSNQPQHF
V gene: TRBV30
clone size: .
D gene: .
CDR3 length: 16
J gene: TRBJ1-5

CDR3 DNA: TGTGCCCCCGGTTGCGAGCAGTACTTC
CDR3 protein: CAPGCEQYF
V gene: TRBV30
clone size: .
D gene: .
CDR3 length: 9
J gene: TRBJ2-7